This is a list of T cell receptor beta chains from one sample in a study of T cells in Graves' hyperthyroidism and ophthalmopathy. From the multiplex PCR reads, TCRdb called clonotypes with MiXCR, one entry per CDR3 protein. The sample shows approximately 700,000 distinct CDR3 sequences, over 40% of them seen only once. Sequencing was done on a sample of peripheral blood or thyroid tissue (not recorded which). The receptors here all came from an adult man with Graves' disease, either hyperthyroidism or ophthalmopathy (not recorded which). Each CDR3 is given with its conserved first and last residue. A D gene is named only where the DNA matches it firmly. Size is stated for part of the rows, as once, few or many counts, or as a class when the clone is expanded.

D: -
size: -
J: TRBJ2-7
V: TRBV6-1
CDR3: CASSESWGGYHEQYF
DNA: TGTGCCAGCAGTGAAAGTTGGGGGGGCTACCACGAGCAGTACTTC

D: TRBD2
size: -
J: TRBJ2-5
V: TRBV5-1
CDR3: CASSFGLAGGRMGETQYF
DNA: TGCGCCAGCAGCTTTGGACTAGCGGGAGGAAGAATGGGAGAGACCCAGTACTTC

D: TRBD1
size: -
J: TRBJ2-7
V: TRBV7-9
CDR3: CASSGGTGYDEQYF
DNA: TGTGCCAGCAGCGGCGGGACAGGGTACGACGAGCAGTACTTC

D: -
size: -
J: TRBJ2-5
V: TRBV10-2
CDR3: CASSLALGAGETQYF
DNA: TGTGCCAGCAGCTTGGCGCTGGGGGCAGGGGAGACCCAGTACTTC

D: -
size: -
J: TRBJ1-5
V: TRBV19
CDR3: CASSKVQPSNQPQHF
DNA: TGTGCCAGTAGTAAGGTACAGCCTTCCAATCAGCCCCAGCATTTT

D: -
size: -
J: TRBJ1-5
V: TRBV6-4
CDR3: CAWSAPGPYQPQHF
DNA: TGTGCCTGGAGTGCTCCGGGACCTTATCAGCCCCAGCATTTT

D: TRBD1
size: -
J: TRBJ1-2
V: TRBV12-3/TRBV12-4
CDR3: CASSWDRVGGYTF
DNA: TGTGCCAGCAGTTGGGACAGGGTAGGAGGCTACACCTTC

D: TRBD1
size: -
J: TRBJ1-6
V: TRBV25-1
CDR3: CASRALRTGLNSPLHF
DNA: TGTGCCAGCAGGGCCCTTAGGACAGGGTTGAATTCACCCCTCCACTTT

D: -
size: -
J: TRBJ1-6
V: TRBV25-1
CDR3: CASSEFGAHNSPLHF
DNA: TGTGCCAGCAGTGAGTTTGGGGCCCATAATTCACCCCTCCACTTT

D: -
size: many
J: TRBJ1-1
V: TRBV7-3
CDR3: CASSLYGNTEAFF
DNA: TGTGCCAGCAGCTTGTACGGGAACACTGAAGCTTTCTTT

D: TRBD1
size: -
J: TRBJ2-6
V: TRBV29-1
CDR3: CSVVSGQGKPGANVLTF
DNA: TGCAGCGTTGTTTCGGGACAGGGGAAACCTGGGGCCAACGTCCTGACTTTC

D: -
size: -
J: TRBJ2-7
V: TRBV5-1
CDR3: CASSLSAGGVTEQYF
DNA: TGCGCCAGCAGCTTGTCCGCCGGAGGGGTAACCGAGCAGTACTTC

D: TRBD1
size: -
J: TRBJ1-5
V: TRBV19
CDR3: CASSIGRGQFQPQHF
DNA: TGTGCCAGTAGTATAGGCAGGGGGCAATTTCAGCCCCAGCATTTT

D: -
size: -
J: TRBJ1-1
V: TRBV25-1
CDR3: CARDDRPNTEAFF
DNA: TGTGCTAGAGATGACAGACCGAACACTGAAGCTTTCTTT

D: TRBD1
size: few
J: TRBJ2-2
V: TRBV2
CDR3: CASSAWDSTGELFF
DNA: TGTGCCAGCAGTGCGTGGGACAGCACCGGGGAGCTGTTTTTT

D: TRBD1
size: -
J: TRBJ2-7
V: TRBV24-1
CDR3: CATSDLGGSEQYF
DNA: TGTGCCACCAGTGATTTAGGGGGCAGCGAGCAGTACTTC